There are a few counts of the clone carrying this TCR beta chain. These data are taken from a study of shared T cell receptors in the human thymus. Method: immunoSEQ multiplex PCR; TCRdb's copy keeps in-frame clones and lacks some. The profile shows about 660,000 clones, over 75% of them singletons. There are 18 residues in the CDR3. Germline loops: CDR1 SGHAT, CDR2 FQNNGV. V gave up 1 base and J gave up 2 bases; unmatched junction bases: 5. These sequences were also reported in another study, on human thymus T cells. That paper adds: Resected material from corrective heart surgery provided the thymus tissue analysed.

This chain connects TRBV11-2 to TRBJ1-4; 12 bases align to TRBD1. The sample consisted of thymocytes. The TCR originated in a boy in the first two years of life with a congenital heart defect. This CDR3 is CASSLARDRGLTNEKLFF. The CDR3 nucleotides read TGTGCCAGCAGCTTAGCCCGGGACAGGGGGCTGACTAATGAAAAACTGTTTTTT. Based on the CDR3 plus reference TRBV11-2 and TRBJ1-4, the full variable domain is EAGVAQSPRYKIIEKRQSVAFWCNPISGHATLYWYQQILGQGPKLLIQFQNNGVVDDSQLPKDRFSAERLKGVDSTLKIQPAKLEDSAVYLCASSLARDRGLTNEKLFFGSGTQLSVL.